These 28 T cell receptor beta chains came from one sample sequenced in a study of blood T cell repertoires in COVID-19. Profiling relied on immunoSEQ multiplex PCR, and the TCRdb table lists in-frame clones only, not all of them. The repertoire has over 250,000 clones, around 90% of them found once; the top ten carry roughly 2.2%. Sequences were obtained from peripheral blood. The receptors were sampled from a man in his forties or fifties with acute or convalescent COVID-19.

CDR3 in DNA: TGTGCCTGGATAGCGGGGGGCTGGGCAGATACGCAGTATTTT. It translates to CAWIAGGWADTQYF. The rearrangement uses TRBV30 and TRBJ2-3; 10 nucleotides match TRBD2. Germline V gene lookup returns CDR1 GTSNPN and CDR2 SVGIG (reference sequence). Germline trimming cut 4 bases from V and 4 bases from J; bases unmatched to any gene: 5. The CDR3 totals 14 residues.

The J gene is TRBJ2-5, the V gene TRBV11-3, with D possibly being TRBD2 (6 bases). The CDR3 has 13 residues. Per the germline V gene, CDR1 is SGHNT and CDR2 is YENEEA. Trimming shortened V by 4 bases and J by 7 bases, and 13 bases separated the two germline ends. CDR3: CASSSQRGGTQYF. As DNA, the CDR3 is TGTGCCAGCAGCTCCCAACGGGGAGGGACCCAGTACTTC.

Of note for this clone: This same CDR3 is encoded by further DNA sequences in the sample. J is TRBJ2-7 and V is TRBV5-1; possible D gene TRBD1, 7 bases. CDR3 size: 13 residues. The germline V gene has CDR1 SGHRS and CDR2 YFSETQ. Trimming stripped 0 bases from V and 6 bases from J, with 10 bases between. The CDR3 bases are TGCGCCAGCAGCTTGGGGCAGGGGGGCGAGCAGTACTTC. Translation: CASSLGQGGEQYF.

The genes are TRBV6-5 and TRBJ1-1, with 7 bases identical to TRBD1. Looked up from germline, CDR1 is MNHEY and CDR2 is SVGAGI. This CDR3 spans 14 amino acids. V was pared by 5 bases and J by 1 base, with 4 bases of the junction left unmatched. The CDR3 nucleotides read TGTGCCAGCAGTCCAGGGGGGAGGAACACTGAAGCTTTCTTT. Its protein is CASSPGGRNTEAFF.

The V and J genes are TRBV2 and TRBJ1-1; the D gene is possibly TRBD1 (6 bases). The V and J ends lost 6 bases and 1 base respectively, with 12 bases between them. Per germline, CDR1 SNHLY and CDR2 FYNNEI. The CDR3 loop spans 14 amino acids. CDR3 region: CASREDSWNTEAFF. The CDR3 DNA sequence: TGTGCCAGCAGGGAGGACAGTTGGAACACTGAAGCTTTCTTT.

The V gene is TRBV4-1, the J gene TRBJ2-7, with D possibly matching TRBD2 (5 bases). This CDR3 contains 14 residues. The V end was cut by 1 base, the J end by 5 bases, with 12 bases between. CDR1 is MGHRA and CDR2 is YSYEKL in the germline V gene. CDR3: CASSQVSGKDEQYF. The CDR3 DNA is TGCGCCAGCAGCCAAGTGTCGGGGAAGGACGAGCAGTACTTC.

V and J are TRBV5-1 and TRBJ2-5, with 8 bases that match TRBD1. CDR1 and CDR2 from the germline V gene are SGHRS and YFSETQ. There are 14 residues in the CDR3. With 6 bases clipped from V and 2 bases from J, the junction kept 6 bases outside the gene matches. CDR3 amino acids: CASTLQGAQETQYF. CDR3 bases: TGCGCCAGCACTCTGCAGGGGGCACAAGAGACCCAGTACTTC.

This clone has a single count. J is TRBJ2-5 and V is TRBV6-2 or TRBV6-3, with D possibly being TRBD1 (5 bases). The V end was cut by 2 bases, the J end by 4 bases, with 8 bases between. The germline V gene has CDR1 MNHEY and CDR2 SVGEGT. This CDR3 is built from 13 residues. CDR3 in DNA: TGTGCCAGCAGTTACGACAGATCAGAGACCCAGTACTTC. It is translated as CASSYDRSETQYF.

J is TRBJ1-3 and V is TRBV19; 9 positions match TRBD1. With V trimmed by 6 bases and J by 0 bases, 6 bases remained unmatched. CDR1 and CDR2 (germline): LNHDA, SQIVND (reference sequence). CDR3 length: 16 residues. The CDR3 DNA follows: TGTGCCAGTAGGTCCGGGACAGGGAACTCTGGAAACACCATATATTTT. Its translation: CASRSGTGNSGNTIYF.

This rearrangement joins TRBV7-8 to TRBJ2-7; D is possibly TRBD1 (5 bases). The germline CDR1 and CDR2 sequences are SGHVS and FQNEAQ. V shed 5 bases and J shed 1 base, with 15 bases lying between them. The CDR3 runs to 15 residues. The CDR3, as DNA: TGTGCCAGCAGCGCCCAGGGTATCATGTCCTACGAGCAGTACTTC. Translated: CASSAQGIMSYEQYF.

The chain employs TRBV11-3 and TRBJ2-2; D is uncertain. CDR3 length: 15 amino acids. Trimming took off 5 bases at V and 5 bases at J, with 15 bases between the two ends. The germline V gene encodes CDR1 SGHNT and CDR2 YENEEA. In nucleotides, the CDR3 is TGTGCCAGCAGCCCTACTTCGGTGCGGACCGGGGAGCTGTTTTTT. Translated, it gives CASSPTSVRTGELFF.

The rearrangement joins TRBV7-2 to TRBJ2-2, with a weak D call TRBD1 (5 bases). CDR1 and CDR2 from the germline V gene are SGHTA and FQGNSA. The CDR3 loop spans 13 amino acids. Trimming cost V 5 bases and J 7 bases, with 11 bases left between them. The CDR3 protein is CASSGGAGGELFF. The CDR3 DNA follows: TGTGCCAGCAGCGGTGGGGCAGGCGGGGAGCTGTTTTTT.

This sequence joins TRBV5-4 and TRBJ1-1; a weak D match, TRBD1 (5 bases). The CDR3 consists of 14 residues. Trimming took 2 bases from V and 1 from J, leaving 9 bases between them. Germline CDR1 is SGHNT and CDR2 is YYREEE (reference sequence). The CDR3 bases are TGTGCCAGCAGCTTACAGGAGACGAACACTGAAGCTTTCTTT. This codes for CASSLQETNTEAFF.

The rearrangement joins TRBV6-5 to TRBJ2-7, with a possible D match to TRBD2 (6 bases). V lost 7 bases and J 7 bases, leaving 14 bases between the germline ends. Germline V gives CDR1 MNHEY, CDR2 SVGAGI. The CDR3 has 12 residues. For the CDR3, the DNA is TGTGCCAGCACCGGAGGGGTGGAAGAGCAGTACTTC. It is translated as CASTGGVEEQYF.

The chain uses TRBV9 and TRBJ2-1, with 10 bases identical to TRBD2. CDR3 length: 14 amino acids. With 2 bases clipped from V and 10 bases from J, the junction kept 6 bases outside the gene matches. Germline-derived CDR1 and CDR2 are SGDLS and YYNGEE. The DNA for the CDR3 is TGTGCCAGCAGCGTGAGCGGGGGGGCCAGGGAGCAGTTCTTC. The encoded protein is CASSVSGGAREQFF.

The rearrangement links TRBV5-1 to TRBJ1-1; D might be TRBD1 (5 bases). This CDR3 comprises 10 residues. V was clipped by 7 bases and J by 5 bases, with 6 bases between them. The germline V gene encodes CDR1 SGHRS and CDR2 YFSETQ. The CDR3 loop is CASGGTEAFF. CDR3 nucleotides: TGCGCCAGCGGGGGGACTGAAGCTTTCTTT.

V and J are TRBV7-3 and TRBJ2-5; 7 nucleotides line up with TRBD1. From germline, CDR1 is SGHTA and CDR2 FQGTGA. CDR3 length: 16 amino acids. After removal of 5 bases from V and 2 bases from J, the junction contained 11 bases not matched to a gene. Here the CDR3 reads CASSQPWGQPQETQYF. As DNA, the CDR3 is TGTGCCAGCAGCCAGCCGTGGGGACAGCCACAAGAGACCCAGTACTTC.

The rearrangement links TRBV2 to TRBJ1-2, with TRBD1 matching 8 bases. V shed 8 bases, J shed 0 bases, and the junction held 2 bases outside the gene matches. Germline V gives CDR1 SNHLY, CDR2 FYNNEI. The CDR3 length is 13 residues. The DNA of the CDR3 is TGTGCCAGCGGGACAGGATCTAACTATGGCTACACCTTC. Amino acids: CASGTGSNYGYTF.

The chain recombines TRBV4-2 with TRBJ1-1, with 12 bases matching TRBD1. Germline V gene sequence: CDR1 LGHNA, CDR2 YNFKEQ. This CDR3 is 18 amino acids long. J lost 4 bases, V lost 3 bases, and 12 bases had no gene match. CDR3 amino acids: CASSQAGTGGVRFTEAFF. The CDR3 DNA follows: TGTGCCAGCAGCCAGGCCGGGACAGGGGGCGTTCGGTTCACTGAAGCTTTCTTT.

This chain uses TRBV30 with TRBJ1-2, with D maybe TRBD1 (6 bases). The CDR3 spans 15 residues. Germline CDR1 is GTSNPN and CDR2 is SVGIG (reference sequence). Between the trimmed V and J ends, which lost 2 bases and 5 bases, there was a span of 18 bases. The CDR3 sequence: CAWSMTGPAGYGYTF. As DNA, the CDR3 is TGTGCCTGGAGTATGACAGGCCCGGCGGGTTATGGCTACACCTTC.

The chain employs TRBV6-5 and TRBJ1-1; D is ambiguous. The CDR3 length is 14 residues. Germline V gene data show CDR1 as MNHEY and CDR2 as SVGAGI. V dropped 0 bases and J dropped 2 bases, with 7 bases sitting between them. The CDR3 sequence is CASSYSNRNTEAFF. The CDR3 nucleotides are TGTGCCAGCAGTTACTCGAACAGAAACACTGAAGCTTTCTTT.

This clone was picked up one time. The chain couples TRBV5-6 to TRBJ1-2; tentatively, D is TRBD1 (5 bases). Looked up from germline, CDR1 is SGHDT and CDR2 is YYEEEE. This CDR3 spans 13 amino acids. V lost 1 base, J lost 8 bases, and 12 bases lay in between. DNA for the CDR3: TGTGCCAGCAGCTTGTTCCGCCCAGGGGGCTACACCTTC. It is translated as CASSLFRPGGYTF.

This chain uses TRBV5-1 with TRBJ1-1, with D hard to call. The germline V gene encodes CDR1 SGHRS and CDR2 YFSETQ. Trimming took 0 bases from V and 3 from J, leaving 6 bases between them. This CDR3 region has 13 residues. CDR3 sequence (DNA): TGCGCCAGCAGCTTGGTAGGAGACACTGAAGCTTTCTTT. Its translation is CASSLVGDTEAFF.

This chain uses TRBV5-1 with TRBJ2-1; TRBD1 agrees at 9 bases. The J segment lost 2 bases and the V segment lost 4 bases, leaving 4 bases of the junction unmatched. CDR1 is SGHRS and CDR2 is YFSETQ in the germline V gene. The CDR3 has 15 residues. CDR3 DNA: TGCGCCAGCAGCGCCGGACAGGGGACCTACAATGAGCAGTTCTTC. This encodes CASSAGQGTYNEQFF.

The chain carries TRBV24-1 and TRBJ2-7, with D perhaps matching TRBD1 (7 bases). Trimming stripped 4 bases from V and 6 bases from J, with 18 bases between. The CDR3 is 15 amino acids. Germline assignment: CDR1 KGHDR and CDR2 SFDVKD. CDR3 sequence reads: CATSDSRQGGSEQYF. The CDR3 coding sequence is TGTGCCACCAGTGACTCCCGACAGGGAGGAAGCGAGCAGTACTTC.

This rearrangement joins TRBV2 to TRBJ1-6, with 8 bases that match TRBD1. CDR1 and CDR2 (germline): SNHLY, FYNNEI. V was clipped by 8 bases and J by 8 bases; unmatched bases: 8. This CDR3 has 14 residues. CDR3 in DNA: TGTGCCAGCGGGGTGGAGACAGGGGATTCACCCCTCCACTTT. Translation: CASGVETGDSPLHF.

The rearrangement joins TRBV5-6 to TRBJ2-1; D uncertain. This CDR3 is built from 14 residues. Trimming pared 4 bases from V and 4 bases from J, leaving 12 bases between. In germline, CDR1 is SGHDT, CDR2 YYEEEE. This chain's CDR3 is CASSLTSLYNEQFF. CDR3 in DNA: TGTGCCAGCAGCCTAACTTCTTTGTACAATGAGCAGTTCTTC.

CDR3 loop: CASSPHGEYGYTF. The CDR3 coding sequence is TGTGCCAGCAGCCCTCACGGGGAATATGGCTACACCTTC. The chain couples TRBV12-3 or TRBV12-4 to TRBJ1-2, with D unresolved. Trimming shortened V by 6 bases and J by 5 bases, and 13 bases separated the two germline ends. The CDR3 runs to 13 residues.